This T cell receptor (beta chain) was obtained from a study of T cell changes during pregnancy in multiple sclerosis. Sequenced by immunoSEQ multiplex PCR; TCRdb stores in-frame clones only, minus some. The sample comprises roughly 40,000 clones, 92% of which are singletons, and 10% to 15% rests with the top ten. Material: CD8+ T cells from peripheral blood mononuclear cells, obtained in the first trimester of pregnancy. The source of this sequence is a female donor with multiple sclerosis, enrolled in a pregnancy study.

CDR3 bases: TGTGCCAGCGAGGAGGGGATCTCTGGAAACACCATATATTTT. It yields the protein CASEEGISGNTIYF. The J gene is TRBJ1-3, the V gene TRBV2; D might be TRBD1 (5 bases). CDR1 and CDR2 (germline): SNHLY, FYNNEI. V was trimmed by 8 bases and J by 0 bases, leaving 11 bases between them. The CDR3 extends over 14 amino acids.